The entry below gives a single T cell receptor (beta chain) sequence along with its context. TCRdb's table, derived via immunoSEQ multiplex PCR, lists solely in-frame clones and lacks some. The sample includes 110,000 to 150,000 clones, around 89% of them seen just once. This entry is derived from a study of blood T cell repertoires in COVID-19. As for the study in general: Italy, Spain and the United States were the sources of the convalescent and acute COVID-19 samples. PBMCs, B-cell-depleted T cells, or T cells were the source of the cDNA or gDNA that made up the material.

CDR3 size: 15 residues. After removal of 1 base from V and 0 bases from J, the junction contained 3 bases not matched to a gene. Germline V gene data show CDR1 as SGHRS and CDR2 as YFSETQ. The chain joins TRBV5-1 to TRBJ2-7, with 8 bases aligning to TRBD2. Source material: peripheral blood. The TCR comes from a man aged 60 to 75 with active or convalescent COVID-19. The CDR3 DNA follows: TGCGCCAGCAGCTTGATCAGCGGGGGCTCCTACGAGCAGTACTTC. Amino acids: CASSLISGGSYEQYF.